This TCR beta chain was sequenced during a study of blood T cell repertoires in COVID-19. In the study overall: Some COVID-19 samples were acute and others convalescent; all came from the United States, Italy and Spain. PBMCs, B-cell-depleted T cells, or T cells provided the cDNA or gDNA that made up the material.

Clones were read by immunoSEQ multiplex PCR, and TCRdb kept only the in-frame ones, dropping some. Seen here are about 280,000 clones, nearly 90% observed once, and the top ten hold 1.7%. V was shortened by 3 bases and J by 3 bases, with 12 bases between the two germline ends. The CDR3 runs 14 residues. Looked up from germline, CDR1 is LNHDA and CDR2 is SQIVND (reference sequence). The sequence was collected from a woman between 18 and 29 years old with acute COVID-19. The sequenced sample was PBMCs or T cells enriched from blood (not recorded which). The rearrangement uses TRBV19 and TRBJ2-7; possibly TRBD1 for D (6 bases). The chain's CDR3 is CASSISGVGYEQYF. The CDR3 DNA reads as TGTGCCAGTAGTATTTCAGGGGTTGGCTACGAGCAGTACTTC.